This T cell receptor beta chain appears in the sequencing data of a study of T cell responses to AZD1222 COVID-19 vaccine. As for the study in general: Second doses were pooled across both intervals (about 4 or about 12 weeks). Regarding the study as a whole: Repertoires were obtained only post-peak T cell response.

On this clone itself: Its target is unknown.

The germline V and J ends were trimmed by 3 bases and 8 bases, with 7 bases remaining between them. The germline V gene has CDR1 SGHAT and CDR2 FQNNGV. CDR3 length: 11 residues. Repertoires were generated with immunoSEQ multiplex PCR, while TCRdb's copy carries only in-frame clones and drops some. The repertoire consists of 150,000 or so clones, with 80% to 90% occurring once and the leading ten covering about 5%. Sequencing used peripheral blood, obtained on day 0 of AZD1222 vaccination. The chain has TRBV11-2 and TRBJ1-2; D is possibly TRBD1 (5 bases). The receptor's source is an adult in good health. CDR3 region: CASSLGEGYTF. The CDR3 region has the DNA TGTGCCAGCAGCTTGGGGGAAGGCTACACCTTC.